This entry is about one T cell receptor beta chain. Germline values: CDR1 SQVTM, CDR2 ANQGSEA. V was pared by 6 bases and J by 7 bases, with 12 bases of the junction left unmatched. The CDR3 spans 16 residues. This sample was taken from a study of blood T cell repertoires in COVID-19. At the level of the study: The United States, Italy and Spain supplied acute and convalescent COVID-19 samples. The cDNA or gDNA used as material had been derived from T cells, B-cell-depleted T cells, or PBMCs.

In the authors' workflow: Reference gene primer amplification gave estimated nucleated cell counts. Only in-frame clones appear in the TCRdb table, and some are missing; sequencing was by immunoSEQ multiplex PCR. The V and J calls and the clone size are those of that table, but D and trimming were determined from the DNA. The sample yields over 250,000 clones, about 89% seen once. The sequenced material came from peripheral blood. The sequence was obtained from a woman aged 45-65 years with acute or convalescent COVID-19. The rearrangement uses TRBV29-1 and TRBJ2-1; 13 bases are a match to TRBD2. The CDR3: CSVLSPGLAGKNEQFF. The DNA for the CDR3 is TGCAGCGTACTCTCACCGGGACTAGCGGGAAAAAATGAGCAGTTCTTC.